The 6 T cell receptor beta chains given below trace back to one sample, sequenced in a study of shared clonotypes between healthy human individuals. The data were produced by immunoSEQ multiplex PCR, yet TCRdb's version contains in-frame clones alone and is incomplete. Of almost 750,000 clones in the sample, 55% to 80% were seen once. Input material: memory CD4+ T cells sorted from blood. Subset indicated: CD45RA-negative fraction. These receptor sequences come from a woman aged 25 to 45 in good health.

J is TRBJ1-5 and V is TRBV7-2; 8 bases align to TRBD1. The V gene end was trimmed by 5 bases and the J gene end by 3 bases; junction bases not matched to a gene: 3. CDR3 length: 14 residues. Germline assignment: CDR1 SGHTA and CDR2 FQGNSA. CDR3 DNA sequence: TGTGCCAGCAGCCCGGACAGGGTCAATCAGCCCCAGCATTTT. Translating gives CASSPDRVNQPQHF.

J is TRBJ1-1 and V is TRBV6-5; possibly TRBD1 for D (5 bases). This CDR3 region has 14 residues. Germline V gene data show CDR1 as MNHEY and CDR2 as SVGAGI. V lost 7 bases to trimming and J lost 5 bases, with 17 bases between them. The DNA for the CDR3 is TGTGCCAGCACTTTACCCGCAGGGCAAACTGAAGCTTTCTTT. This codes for CASTLPAGQTEAFF.

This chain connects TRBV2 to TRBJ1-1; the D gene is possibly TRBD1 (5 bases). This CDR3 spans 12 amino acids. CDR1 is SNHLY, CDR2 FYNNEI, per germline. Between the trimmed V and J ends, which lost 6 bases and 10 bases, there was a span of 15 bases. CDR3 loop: CASRTVKMGAFF. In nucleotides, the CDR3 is TGTGCCAGCAGGACAGTTAAAATGGGAGCTTTCTTT.

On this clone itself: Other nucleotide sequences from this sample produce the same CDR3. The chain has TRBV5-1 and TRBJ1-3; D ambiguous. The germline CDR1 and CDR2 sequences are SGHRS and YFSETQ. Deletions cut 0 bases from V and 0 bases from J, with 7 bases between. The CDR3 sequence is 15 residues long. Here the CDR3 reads CASSLDTNSGNTIYF. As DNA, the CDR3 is TGCGCCAGCAGCTTGGACACCAACTCTGGAAACACCATATATTTT.

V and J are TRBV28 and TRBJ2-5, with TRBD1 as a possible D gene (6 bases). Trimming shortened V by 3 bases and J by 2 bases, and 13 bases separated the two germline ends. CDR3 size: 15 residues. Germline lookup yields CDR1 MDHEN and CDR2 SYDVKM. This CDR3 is CASSFQGTVQETQYF. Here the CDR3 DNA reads TGTGCCAGCAGTTTCCAGGGGACGGTACAAGAGACCCAGTACTTC.

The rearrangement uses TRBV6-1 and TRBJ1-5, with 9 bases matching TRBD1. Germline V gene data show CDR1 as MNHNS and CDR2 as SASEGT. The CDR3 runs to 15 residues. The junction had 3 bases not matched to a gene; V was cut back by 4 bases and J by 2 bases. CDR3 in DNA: TGTGCCAGCAGTGGACAGGGGGGTGGCAATCAGCCCCAGCATTTT. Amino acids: CASSGQGGGNQPQHF.